The rows below give T cell receptor beta chains drawn from one sample of a study of cytomegalovirus exposure and HLA in healthy donors. TCRdb keeps only in-frame clones here, not all; method: immunoSEQ multiplex PCR. Of 130,000 to 150,000 clones in the sample, approximately 79% were seen once. Sequences were obtained from PBMCs. All receptors come from a woman aged 35 to 49 in good health and CMV-seropositive. Both conserved end residues are trimmed from each CDR3. A row's size may be missing; if present it is once, few, many or a size class.

J gene	V gene	clone size	CDR3 protein
TRBJ1-5	TRBV21-1	once	ASSQTGGAWDNQPQH
TRBJ2-1	TRBV4-1	-	ASSHPKARQGLSYNEQF
TRBJ2-2	TRBV28	-	ASSLSSRGGTGELF
TRBJ1-5	TRBV19	few	ASRLYRDNNQPQH
TRBJ2-2	TRBV7-3	-	ASRLTGTGELF
TRBJ1-1	TRBV19	once	ASSTSGQSVVAF
TRBJ1-1	TRBV7-9	-	ASSLVPTVEAF
TRBJ1-1	TRBV18	-	ASSPIQANTEAF
TRBJ1-1	TRBV11-2	-	ASSLTGGTEAF
TRBJ2-5	TRBV18	-	ASSPLDRAQETQY
TRBJ2-7	TRBV7-3	-	ASSSSGDRVGEQY
TRBJ1-2	TRBV6-6	-	ASSRQGNGYT
TRBJ2-7	TRBV27	few	ASSFGQGVGYEQY
TRBJ1-5	TRBV6-1	once	ASSGTERNQPQH
TRBJ2-2	TRBV10-1	few	ASSDPRTGGTGELF
TRBJ2-5	TRBV18	-	ASSLRTGIQETQY